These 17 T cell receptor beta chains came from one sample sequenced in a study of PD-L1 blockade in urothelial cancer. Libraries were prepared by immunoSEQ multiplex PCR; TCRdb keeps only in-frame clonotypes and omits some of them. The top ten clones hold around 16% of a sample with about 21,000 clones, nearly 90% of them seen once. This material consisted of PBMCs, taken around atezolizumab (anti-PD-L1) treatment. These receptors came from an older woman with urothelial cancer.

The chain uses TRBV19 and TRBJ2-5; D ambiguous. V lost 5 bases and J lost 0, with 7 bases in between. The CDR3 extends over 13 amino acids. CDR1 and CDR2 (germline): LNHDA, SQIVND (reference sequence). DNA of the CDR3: TGTGCCAGTAGTCTCGGTAACCAAGAGACCCAGTACTTC. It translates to CASSLGNQETQYF.

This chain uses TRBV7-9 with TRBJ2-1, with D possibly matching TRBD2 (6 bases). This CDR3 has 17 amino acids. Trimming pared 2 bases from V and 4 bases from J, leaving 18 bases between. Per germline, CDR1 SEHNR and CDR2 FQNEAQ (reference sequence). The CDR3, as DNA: TGTGCCAGCAGCTTAAGAGATACCCTCGGGAGTTACAATGAGCAGTTCTTC. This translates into CASSLRDTLGSYNEQFF.

The CDR3: CASSPRTGDNSPLHF. Written as DNA, the CDR3 is TGTGCCAGCAGCCCGAGGACAGGGGATAATTCACCCCTCCACTTT. The rearrangement links TRBV27 to TRBJ1-6; 9 bases are a match to TRBD1. With 6 bases clipped from V and 5 bases from J, the junction kept 5 bases outside the gene matches. The CDR3 loop spans 15 amino acids. Germline CDR1 and CDR2: MNHEY and SMNVEV (reference sequence).

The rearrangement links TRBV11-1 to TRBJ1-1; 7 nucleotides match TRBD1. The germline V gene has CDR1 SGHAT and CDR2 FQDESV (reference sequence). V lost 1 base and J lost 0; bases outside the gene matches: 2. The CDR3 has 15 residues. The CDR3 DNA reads TGTGCCAGCAGCTTAGTGGACAGGTTGAACACTGAAGCTTTCTTT. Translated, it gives CASSLVDRLNTEAFF.

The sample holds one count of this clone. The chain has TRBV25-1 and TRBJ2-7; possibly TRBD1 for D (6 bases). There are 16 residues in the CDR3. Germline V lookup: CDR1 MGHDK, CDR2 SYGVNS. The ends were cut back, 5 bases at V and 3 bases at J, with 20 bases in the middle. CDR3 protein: CASSNSQGKSYYEQYF. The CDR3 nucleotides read TGTGCCAGCAGTAACTCCCAGGGGAAAAGCTACTACGAGCAGTACTTC.

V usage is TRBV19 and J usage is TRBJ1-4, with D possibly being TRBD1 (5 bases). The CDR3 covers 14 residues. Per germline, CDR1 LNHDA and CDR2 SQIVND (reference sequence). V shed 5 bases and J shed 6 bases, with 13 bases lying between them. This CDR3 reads CASSDRGRDEKLFF. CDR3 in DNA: TGTGCCAGTAGTGACCGAGGCAGGGATGAAAAACTGTTTTTT.

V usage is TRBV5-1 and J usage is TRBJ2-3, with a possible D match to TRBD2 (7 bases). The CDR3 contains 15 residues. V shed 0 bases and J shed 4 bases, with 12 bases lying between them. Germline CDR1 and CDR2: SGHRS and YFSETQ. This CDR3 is CASSLESGGSDTQYF. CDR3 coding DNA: TGCGCCAGCAGCTTGGAATCGGGGGGCTCAGATACGCAGTATTTT.

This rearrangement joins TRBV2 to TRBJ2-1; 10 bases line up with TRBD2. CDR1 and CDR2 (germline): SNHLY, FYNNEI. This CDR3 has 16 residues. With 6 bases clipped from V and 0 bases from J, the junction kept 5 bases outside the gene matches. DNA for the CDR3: TGTGCCAGCAGAGAAAGCGGGAGGGGCTCCTACAATGAGCAGTTCTTC. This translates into CASRESGRGSYNEQFF.

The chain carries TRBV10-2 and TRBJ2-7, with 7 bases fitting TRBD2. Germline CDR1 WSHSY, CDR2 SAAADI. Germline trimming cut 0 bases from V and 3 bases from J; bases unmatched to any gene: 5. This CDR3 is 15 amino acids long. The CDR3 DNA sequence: TGCGCCAGCAGTGAGTCCAGTGGACTAGTCTACGAGCAGTACTTC. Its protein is CASSESSGLVYEQYF.

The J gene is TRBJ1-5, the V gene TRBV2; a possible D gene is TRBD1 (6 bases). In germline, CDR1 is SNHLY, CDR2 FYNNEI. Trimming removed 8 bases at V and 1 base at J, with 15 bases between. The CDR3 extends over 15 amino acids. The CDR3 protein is CASSQGIWSNQPQHF. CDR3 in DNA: TGTGCCAGCTCGCAGGGGATATGGAGCAATCAGCCCCAGCATTTT.

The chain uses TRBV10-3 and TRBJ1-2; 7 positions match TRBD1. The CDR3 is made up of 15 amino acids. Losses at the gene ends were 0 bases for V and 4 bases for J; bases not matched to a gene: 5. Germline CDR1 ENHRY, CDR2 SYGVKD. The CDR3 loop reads CAISESTGTVYGYTF. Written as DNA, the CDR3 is TGTGCCATCAGTGAGTCGACAGGGACGGTCTATGGCTACACCTTC.

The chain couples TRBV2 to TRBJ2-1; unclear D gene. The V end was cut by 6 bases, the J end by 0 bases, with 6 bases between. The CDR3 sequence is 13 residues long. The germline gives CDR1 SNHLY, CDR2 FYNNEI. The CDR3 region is CASSGSSYNEQFF. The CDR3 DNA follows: TGTGCCAGCAGCGGTTCCTCCTACAATGAGCAGTTCTTC. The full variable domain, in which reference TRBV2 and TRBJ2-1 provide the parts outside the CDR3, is EPEVTQTPSHQVTQMGQEVILRCVPISNHLYFYWYRQILGQKVEFLVSFYNNEISEKSEIFDDQFSVERPDGSNFTLKIRSTKLEDSAMYFCASSGSSYNEQFFGPGTRLTVL.

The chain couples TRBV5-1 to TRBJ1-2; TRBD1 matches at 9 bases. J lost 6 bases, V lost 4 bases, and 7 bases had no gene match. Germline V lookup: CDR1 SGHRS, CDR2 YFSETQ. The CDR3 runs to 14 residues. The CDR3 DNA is TGCGCCAGCAGCGAACAGGGGGCAGGTGATGGCTACACCTTC. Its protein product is CASSEQGAGDGYTF.

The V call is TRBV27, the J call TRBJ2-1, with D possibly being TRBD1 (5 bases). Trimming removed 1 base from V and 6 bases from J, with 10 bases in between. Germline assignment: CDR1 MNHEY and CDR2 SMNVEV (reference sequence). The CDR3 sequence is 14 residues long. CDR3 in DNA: TGTGCCAGCAGTTTATTGGGGCCAGGCAATGAGCAGTTCTTC. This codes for CASSLLGPGNEQFF.

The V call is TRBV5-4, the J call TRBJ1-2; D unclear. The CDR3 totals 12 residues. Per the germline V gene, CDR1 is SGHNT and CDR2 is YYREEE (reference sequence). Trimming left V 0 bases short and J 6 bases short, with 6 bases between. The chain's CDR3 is CASSLGADGYTF. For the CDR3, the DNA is TGTGCCAGCAGCTTGGGGGCAGATGGCTACACCTTC.

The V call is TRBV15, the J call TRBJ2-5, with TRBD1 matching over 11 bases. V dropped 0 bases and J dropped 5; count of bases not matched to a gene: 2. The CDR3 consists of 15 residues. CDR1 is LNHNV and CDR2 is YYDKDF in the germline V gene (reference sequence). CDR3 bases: TGTGCCACCAGCAGAGATAGGGACAGGGGGGAGACCCAGTACTTC. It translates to CATSRDRDRGETQYF.

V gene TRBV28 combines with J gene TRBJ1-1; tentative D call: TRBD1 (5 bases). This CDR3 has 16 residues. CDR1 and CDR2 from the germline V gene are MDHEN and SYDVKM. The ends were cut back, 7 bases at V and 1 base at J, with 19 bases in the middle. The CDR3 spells CASTPAGFSRNTEAFF. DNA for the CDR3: TGTGCCAGCACCCCTGCAGGGTTTTCAAGGAACACTGAAGCTTTCTTT. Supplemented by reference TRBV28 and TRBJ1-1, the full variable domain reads DVKVTQSSRYLVKRTGEKVFLECVQDMDHENMFWYRQDPGLGLRLIYFSYDVKMKEKGDIPEGYSVSREKKERFSLILESASTNQTSMYLCASTPAGFSRNTEAFFGQGTRLTVV.